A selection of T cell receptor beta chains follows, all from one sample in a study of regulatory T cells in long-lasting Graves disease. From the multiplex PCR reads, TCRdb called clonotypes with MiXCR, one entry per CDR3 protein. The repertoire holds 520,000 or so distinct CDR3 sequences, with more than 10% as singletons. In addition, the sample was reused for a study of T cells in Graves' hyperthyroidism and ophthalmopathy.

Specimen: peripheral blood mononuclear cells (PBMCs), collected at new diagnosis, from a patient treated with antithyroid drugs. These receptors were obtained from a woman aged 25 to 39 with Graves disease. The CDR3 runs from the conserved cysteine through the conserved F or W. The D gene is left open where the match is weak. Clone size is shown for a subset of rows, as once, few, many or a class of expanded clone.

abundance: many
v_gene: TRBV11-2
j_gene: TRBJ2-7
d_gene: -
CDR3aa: CASSLDLWERSGNEQYF
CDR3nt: TGTGCCAGCAGCTTAGATCTGTGGGAGAGAAGTGGCAACGAGCAGTACTTC

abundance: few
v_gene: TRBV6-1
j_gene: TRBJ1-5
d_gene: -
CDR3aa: CASSVKVGWDQPQHF
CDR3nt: TGTGCCAGCAGTGTTAAGGTGGGCTGGGATCAGCCCCAGCATTTT

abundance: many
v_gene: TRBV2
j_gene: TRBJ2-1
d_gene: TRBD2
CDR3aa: CASTQPGLPTYNEQFF
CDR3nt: TGTGCCAGCACCCAACCGGGACTACCTACATACAATGAGCAGTTCTTC

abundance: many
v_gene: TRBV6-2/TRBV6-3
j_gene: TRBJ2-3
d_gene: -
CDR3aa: CASSLAPTRVGDTQYF
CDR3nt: TGTGCCAGCAGCCTTGCTCCGACAAGGGTGGGAGATACGCAGTATTTT

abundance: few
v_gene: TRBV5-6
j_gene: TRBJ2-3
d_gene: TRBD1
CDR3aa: CASWDSRTDTQYF
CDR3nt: TGTGCCAGTTGGGACAGTAGAACAGATACGCAGTATTTT

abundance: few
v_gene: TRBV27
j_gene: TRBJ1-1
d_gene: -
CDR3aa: CASYPSSPSNTEAFF
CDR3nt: TGTGCCAGCTATCCCTCCTCGCCCTCGAACACTGAAGCTTTCTTT

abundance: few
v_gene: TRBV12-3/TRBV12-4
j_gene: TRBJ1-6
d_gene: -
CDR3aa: CASSLRQTNSPLHF
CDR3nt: TGTGCCAGCAGTTTAAGGCAAACTAATTCACCCCTCCACTTT

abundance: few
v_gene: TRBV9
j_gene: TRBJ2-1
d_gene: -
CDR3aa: CASSVGGEGARRYNEQFF
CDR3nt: TGTGCCAGCAGCGTAGGGGGGGAGGGGGCTAGGAGATACAATGAGCAGTTCTTC

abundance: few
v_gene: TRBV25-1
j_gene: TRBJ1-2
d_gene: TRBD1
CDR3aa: CASSDHRGTVSPRYGYTF
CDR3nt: TGTGCCAGCAGTGACCACAGGGGTACTGTCTCTCCACGCTATGGCTACACCTTC

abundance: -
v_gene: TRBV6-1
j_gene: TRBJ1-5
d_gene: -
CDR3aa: CASGGPRGNQPQHF
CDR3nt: TGTGCCAGCGGCGGACCGCGGGGCAATCAGCCCCAGCATTTT

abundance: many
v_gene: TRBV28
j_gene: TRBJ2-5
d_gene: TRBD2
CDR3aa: CASSLVSGTGQTQYF
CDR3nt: TGTGCCAGCAGCTTGGTTAGCGGGACCGGGCAGACCCAGTACTTC

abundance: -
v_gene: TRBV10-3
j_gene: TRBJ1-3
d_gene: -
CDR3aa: CAISEVRGGNTIYF
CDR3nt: TGTGCCATCAGTGAGGTCAGGGGTGGAAACACCATATATTTT

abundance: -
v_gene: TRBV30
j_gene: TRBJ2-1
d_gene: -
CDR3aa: CAWSHTGPLWWQFF
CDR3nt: TGTGCCTGGAGTCATACAGGGCCCCTGTGGTGGCAGTTCTTC

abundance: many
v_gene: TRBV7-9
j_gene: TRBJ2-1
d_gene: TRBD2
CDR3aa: CAVTSERDNEQFF
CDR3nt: TGTGCCGTAACTAGCGAGAGGGACAATGAGCAGTTCTTC

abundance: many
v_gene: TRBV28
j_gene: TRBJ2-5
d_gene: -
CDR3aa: CASRTQRAAETQYF
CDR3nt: TGTGCCAGCAGGACCCAAAGGGCTGCAGAGACCCAGTACTTC

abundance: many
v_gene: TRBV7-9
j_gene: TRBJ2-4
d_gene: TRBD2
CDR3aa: CALAGGNSAKNIQYF
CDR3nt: TGTGCCTTGGCGGGAGGGAATTCGGCCAAAAACATTCAGTACTTC

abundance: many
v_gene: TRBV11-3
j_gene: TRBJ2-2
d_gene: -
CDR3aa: CASSLVGVGTGELFF
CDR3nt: TGTGCCAGCAGCTTAGTGGGCGTTGGCACCGGGGAGCTGTTTTTT

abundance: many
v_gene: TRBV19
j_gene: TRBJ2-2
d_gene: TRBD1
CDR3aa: CASRPGQRLNTGELFF
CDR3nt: TGTGCCAGTAGACCGGGACAGCGGCTAAACACCGGGGAGCTGTTTTTT

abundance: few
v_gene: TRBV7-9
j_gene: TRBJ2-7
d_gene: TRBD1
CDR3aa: CASSSSGQSHYEQYF
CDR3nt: TGTGCCAGCAGCTCCTCGGGACAGAGTCACTACGAGCAGTACTTC

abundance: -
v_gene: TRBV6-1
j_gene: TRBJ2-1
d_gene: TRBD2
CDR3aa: CASSEFTAGVWNEQFF
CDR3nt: TGTGCCAGCAGTGAATTCACGGCGGGAGTATGGAATGAGCAGTTCTTC

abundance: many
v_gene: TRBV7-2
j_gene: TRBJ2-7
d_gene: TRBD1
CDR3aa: CASKTGGRYEQYF
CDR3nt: TGTGCCAGCAAAACAGGGGGCAGGTACGAGCAGTACTTC

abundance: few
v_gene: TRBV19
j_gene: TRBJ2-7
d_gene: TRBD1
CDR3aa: CASSKGQAPYEQYF
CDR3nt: TGTGCCAGTAGTAAGGGACAGGCCCCCTACGAGCAGTACTTC

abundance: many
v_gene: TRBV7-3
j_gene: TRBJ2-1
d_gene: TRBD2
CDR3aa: CASSLIAGPYNEQFF
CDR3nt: TGTGCCAGCAGCCTGATAGCGGGTCCCTACAATGAGCAGTTCTTC

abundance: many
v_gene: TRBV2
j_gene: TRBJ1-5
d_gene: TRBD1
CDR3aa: CASSEALTGTGRFYEPQHF
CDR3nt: TGTGCCAGCAGTGAAGCGCTTACCGGGACAGGGCGCTTTTATGAGCCCCAGCATTTT

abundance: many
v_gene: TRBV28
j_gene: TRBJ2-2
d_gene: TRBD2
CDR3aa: CASRLLAGDTGELFF
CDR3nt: TGTGCCAGCAGACTACTAGCGGGAGACACCGGGGAGCTGTTTTTT

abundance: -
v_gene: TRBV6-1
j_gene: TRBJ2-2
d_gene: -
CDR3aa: CASSQGGPGLFF
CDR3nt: TGTGCCAGCAGCCAGGGGGGGCCCGGACTGTTTTTT

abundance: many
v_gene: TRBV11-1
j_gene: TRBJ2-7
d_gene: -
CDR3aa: CASSLMATPGEQYF
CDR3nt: TGTGCCAGCAGCTTAATGGCCACGCCAGGGGAGCAGTACTTC

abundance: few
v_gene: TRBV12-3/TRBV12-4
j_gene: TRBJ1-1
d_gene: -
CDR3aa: CASSFYRGVQAFF
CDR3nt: TGTGCCAGCAGTTTTTATAGGGGGGTTCAAGCTTTCTTT

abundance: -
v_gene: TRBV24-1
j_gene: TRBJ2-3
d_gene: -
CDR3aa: CATSDSGLRDTQYF
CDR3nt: TGTGCCACCAGTGATTCCGGTTTGAGAGATACGCAGTATTTT

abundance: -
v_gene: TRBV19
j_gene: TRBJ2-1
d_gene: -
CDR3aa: CASSIGWDGGYNEQFF
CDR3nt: TGTGCCAGTAGTATTGGGTGGGACGGCGGGTACAATGAGCAGTTCTTC

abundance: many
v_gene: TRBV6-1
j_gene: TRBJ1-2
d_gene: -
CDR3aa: CASSEASPGYLYGYTF
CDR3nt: TGTGCCAGCAGTGAAGCGTCGCCAGGGTATTTGTATGGCTACACCTTC

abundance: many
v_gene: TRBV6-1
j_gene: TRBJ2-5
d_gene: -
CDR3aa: CASSEATGPKTQYF
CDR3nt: TGTGCCAGCAGTGAAGCTACCGGGCCTAAGACCCAGTACTTC

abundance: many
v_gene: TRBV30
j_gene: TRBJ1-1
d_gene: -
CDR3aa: CAWSPRGFEAFF
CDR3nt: TGTGCCTGGAGCCCCCGGGGTTTTGAAGCTTTCTTT

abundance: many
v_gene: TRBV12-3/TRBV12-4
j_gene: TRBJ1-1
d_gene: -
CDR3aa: CASSLLGGSEAFF
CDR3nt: TGTGCCAGCAGTCTCCTCGGGGGTTCTGAAGCTTTCTTT

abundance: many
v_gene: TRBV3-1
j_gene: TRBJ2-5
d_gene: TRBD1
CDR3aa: CASSPRSGGEETQYF
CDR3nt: TGTGCCAGCAGCCCTCGATCAGGGGGAGAGGAGACCCAGTACTTC

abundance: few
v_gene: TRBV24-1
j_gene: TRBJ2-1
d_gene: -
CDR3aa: CATSAGNEQFF
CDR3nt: TGTGCCACCAGTGCTGGGAATGAGCAGTTCTTC

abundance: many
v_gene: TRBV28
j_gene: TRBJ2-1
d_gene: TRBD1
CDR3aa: CASRGQRTNEQFF
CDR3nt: TGTGCCAGCAGGGGACAGCGAACCAATGAGCAGTTCTTC

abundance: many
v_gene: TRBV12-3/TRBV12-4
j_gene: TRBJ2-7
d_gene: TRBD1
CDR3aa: CASSNGQGGSYEQYF
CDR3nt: TGTGCCAGCAGTAATGGACAGGGAGGCTCCTACGAGCAGTACTTC

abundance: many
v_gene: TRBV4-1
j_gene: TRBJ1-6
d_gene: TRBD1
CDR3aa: CASSQVPVVGQGRSPLHF
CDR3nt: TGCGCCAGCAGCCAAGTTCCTGTTGTTGGACAGGGTCGGTCACCCCTCCACTTT

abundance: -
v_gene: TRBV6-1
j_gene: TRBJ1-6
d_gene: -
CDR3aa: CASTVSTVGSPLHF
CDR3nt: TGTGCCAGCACCGTCTCCACTGTAGGTTCTCCCCTCCACTTT

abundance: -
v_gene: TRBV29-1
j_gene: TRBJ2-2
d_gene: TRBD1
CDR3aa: CSVFSGSGGAYTGELFF
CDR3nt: TGCAGCGTTTTTAGTGGGTCAGGGGGCGCTTACACCGGGGAGCTGTTTTTT

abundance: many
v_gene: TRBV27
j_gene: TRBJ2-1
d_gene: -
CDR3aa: CASSLATVWDEQFF
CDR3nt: TGTGCCAGCAGTTTAGCGACAGTGTGGGATGAGCAGTTCTTC

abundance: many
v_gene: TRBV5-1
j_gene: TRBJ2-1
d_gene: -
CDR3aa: CASGVGVPAWMNEQFF
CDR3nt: TGCGCCAGCGGCGTCGGAGTGCCAGCGTGGATGAATGAGCAGTTCTTC

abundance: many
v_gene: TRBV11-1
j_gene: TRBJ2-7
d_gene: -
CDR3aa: CASSGSRYEQYF
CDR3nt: TGTGCCAGCAGCGGATCAAGATACGAGCAGTACTTC

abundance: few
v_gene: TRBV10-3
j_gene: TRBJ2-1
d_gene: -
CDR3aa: CAISDFQDNNEQFF
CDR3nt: TGTGCCATCAGTGATTTTCAGGATAACAATGAGCAGTTCTTC

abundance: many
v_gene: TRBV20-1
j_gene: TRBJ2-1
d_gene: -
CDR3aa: CSAPSLATYNEQFF
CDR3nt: TGCAGTGCTCCCTCGCTAGCGACCTACAATGAGCAGTTCTTC

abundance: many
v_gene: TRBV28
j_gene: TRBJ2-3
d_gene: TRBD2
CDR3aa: CAEGLAGADTQYF
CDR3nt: TGTGCCGAGGGACTAGCGGGAGCAGATACGCAGTATTTT

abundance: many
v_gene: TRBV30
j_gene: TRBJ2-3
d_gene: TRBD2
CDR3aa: CAWSSTGGADTQYF
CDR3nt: TGTGCCTGGAGTTCCACGGGAGGCGCAGATACGCAGTATTTT